This T cell receptor (beta chain) was observed in a study of OX40 agonist ivuxolimab in advanced cancers. Across the whole study: Therapy given before enrollment (anti-PD-1, anti-PD-L1 or anti-CTLA-4) was allowed, and around 40% had some.

This CDR3 is 13 amino acids long. The V end lost 3 bases, the J end lost 5 bases, and 9 bases lay between the germline ends. Germline CDR1 SGHVS, CDR2 FQNEAQ. Generated by immunoSEQ multiplex PCR, the TCRdb table keeps only in-frame clones and is missing some. Of tens of thousands of clones listed, roughly 89% are singletons. Sequenced material: CD4+ or CD8+ T cells sorted from blood, taken in a trial of the OX40 agonist ivuxolimab. V is TRBV7-8 and J is TRBJ2-3; D ambiguous. This TCR was sampled from an adult with an advanced solid tumor such as melanoma, head and neck, liver or kidney cancer. The chain's CDR3 is CASSLGIRDTQYF. CDR3 sequence (DNA): TGTGCCAGCAGCTTGGGGATTCGAGATACGCAGTATTTT.